Here is one TCR beta chain with its context. It lacks a known antigen. No base qualities exist here, and no much larger clone lies one base off it. The donors were 40 or so Caucasian individuals from Russia, aged roughly 6 to 90 years, who were systemically healthy. Each donor gave roughly 9.5 milliliters of peripheral blood, collected into EDTA-treated Vacutainer tubes. Ficoll-Paque density-gradient centrifugation was used to isolate PBMCs, with at least 6.5 million per sample. Trizol reagent was used to extract total RNA from PBMCs, with at least 5.5 micrograms per sample. Naive CD45RAhigh/CD27high T cell percentages were measured by flow cytometry on a PBMC aliquot from every donor. Library prep was done by 5' RACE. Sequencing used an Illumina HiSeq 2500. A second PCR of about 7 to 12 cycles was run with a J-beta primer mix and a sample-barcoded 5' primer. A unique molecular identifier was introduced onto each TCR beta cDNA molecule by a template-switch 5' adaptor carrying 12 random nucleotides. Each sample yielded at least 3 million CDR3-containing paired-end reads. All of the RNA was converted into first-strand cDNA using the Mint cDNA synthesis kit, with a TRBC-specific oligonucleotide serving as the primer. All cDNA was treated with uracil-DNA glycosylase and then went through a first 18-cycle PCR with the universal primers M1SS and BC2_uni_R. In the authors' own workflow: Each sample was normalized by randomly selecting 1 million high-quality reads, each carrying a distinct molecular identifier. Instead of being binned into consensus sequences, reads with shared molecular identifiers were discarded. MiTCR, with a Q25 quality threshold and the strictest error-elimination algorithm, was used for CDR3 identification, clonotype clustering and error correction. A nonparametric unseen species model using Euler transformation provided a lower-bound estimate of total TCR beta diversity. The public reads were reanalyzed by TCRdb: fastp trimming at Q25, MiXCR alignment, in-frame beta chains only. Records with the same CDR3 protein are collapsed into one entry carrying the most frequent genes and DNA. The V and J calls come from TCRdb's annotation, not from the publication. This sample lists some 1.1 million distinct CDR3 sequences; approximately 38% were detected once. The top ten hold under 15% of the sample.

The data originate from a study of blood T cells in healthy people across ages (dated by TCRdb to between 2015 and 2017). General notes on the study: In model experiments, roughly one uniquely barcoded TCR beta cDNA molecule per two T cells was captured by template switching. Using deep sequencing normalized with unique cDNA molecular identifiers, the study measured how TCR beta repertoire diversity changes with age. The donors were divided into four age groups: young (average approximately 17 years), middle-aged (under 40), aged (about 56) and long-lived (82). Donors of different ages were randomly distributed across sequencing lanes to avoid experimental bias. Two additional independent replicas of 1 million unique cDNA reads from the same blood draw were analyzed for two donors (one aged 18 to 30 and one aged 80 or older).

Points the paper makes about the study in general: Compared with the aged group, more naive CD4+ T cells, fewer expanded clones and increased TCR diversity were shown by the long-lived group, suggesting age selection. Because donor CMV infection status was unknown, age-related changes in expanded clonotypes were potentially confounded. Estimates of total diversity based on one million sequenced T cells were regarded as lower bounds and as underestimates. Since profiling was done on bulk unsorted PBMCs, naive and antigen-experienced compartments could not be conclusively compared. The percentage of naive T cells measured by flow cytometry correlated strongly with observed TCR beta diversity. As age increased, observed TCR beta diversity per million T cells dropped in a roughly linear way, and a significant reduction was already evident by age about 36.

The sequenced material came from blood. This TCR came from a man aged 18 to 30 in good health.

The CDR3 region reads CASSKRGLLSTDTQYF. The nucleotide sequence reads as follows: TGCGCCAGCAGCAAGAGGGGACTATTAAGCACAGATACGCAGTATTTT. Here the chain combines TRBV5-1 and TRBJ2-3, with 7 bases matching TRBD2. The germline V gene sets CDR1 to SGHRS and CDR2 to YFSETQ. From V the trimming removes 4 bases and from J it removes 0 bases, while the gene matches leave 8 bases of the junction unaccounted for. Taken from cysteine to phenylalanine, the CDR3 has 16 residues. The DNA shown is the 48-base CDR3, in frame from base 1.